A selection of T cell receptor beta chains follows, all from one sample in a study of blood T cells in healthy people across ages. Each CDR3 protein gets one entry after TCRdb re-called the 5' RACE reads with MiXCR. The data show around 1.5 million distinct CDR3 sequences, with roughly 64% seen just once and 6.5% to 8.5% held by the top ten. Specimen: blood. These receptors all come from a man aged 18 to 30 in good health. Both conserved end residues are part of each CDR3. The D gene is left open where the match is weak.

CDR3 protein: CASSEKDTQYF; J gene: TRBJ2-3; V gene: TRBV11-2; D gene: .
CDR3 protein: CSVGIWTGGSYEQYF; J gene: TRBJ2-7; V gene: TRBV29-1; D gene: TRBD1
CDR3 protein: CASSLGTGPYEQFF; J gene: TRBJ2-1; V gene: TRBV7-2; D gene: TRBD1
CDR3 protein: CASSSRDNPDTQYF; J gene: TRBJ2-3; V gene: TRBV11-1; D gene: .
CDR3 protein: CASSDKQGVYEQYF; J gene: .; V gene: TRBV7-2; D gene: TRBD1
CDR3 protein: CATSSVRLDFETQYF; J gene: TRBJ2-5; V gene: TRBV15; D gene: .
CDR3 protein: CASSSSLTQETQYF; J gene: TRBJ2-5; V gene: TRBV6-5; D gene: .
CDR3 protein: CAISEPPTSGGLNEQFF; J gene: TRBJ2-1; V gene: TRBV10-3; D gene: TRBD2
CDR3 protein: CSVSIASADTQYF; J gene: TRBJ2-3; V gene: TRBV29-1; D gene: .
CDR3 protein: CASTRGGGSYEQYF; J gene: TRBJ2-7; V gene: TRBV10-3; D gene: .
CDR3 protein: CASSRKNEQYF; J gene: .; V gene: TRBV6-2/TRBV6-3; D gene: .
CDR3 protein: CSARADTGGGYEQYF; J gene: TRBJ2-7; V gene: TRBV20-1; D gene: .
CDR3 protein: CASRSPGRINSPLHF; J gene: TRBJ1-6; V gene: TRBV27; D gene: .
CDR3 protein: CASSTRLAGGEQYF; J gene: .; V gene: TRBV12-3/TRBV12-4; D gene: TRBD2
CDR3 protein: CASSESGLAGSYEQYF; J gene: .; V gene: TRBV25-1; D gene: TRBD2
CDR3 protein: CASSEWGGTGAYNEQFF; J gene: TRBJ2-1; V gene: TRBV6-1; D gene: TRBD1
CDR3 protein: CAISEPGGYQPQHF; J gene: TRBJ1-5; V gene: TRBV10-3; D gene: .
CDR3 protein: CASSQGRRWGDTQYF; J gene: TRBJ2-3; V gene: TRBV14; D gene: .
CDR3 protein: CSASRGWGQPQHF; J gene: TRBJ1-5; V gene: TRBV20-1; D gene: .
CDR3 protein: CASSQVRGGAEKLFF; J gene: TRBJ1-4; V gene: TRBV14; D gene: .
CDR3 protein: CASSQGHGRVNTF; J gene: TRBJ1-2; V gene: TRBV4-1; D gene: .
CDR3 protein: CASSFSGRHQETQYF; J gene: TRBJ2-5; V gene: TRBV27; D gene: TRBD2
CDR3 protein: CASNKQQSRYYEQYF; J gene: TRBJ2-7; V gene: TRBV6-1; D gene: .
CDR3 protein: CASSQATGFNEQFF; J gene: TRBJ2-1; V gene: TRBV4-1; D gene: .
CDR3 protein: CSATDVYNEQFF; J gene: TRBJ2-1; V gene: TRBV20-1; D gene: .
CDR3 protein: CASTSDRSYGYTF; J gene: TRBJ1-2; V gene: TRBV28; D gene: TRBD1
CDR3 protein: CASSQFQTGGDGYTF; J gene: TRBJ1-2; V gene: TRBV14; D gene: .
CDR3 protein: CASSQEVPSGRRDTQYF; J gene: TRBJ2-3; V gene: TRBV4-1; D gene: .
CDR3 protein: CASSLKINRETQYF; J gene: TRBJ2-5; V gene: TRBV4-1; D gene: .
CDR3 protein: CSAYSGWAYEQYF; J gene: TRBJ2-7; V gene: TRBV20-1; D gene: .
CDR3 protein: CSARGPTGESETQYF; J gene: TRBJ2-5; V gene: TRBV20-1; D gene: .
CDR3 protein: CASTIDTGELFF; J gene: TRBJ2-2; V gene: TRBV12-3/TRBV12-4; D gene: .
CDR3 protein: CASSQDRLSALNYGYTF; J gene: TRBJ1-2; V gene: TRBV4-2; D gene: .